Below, 14 T cell receptor beta chains from the same sample are listed, as sequenced in a study of blood T cell repertoires in COVID-19. Profiling relied on immunoSEQ multiplex PCR, and the TCRdb table lists in-frame clones only, not all of them. This table has 200,000 or so clones, roughly 86% appearing once. The sample comprised peripheral blood. The source of these receptors is a man aged 60 to 69 with acute or convalescent COVID-19.

This chain uses TRBV12-3 or TRBV12-4 with TRBJ2-3; D may be TRBD1 (7 bases). CDR3 length: 13 amino acids. Trimming removed 6 bases from V and 6 bases from J, with 13 bases in between. The DNA of the CDR3 is TGTGCCAGCAGCCCACAGGGGAGGGATACGCAGTATTTT. Translation: CASSPQGRDTQYF.

The chain links TRBV6-2 or TRBV6-3 to TRBJ1-5; D is possibly TRBD1 (6 bases). Germline V lookup: CDR1 MNHEY, CDR2 SVGEGT. The V gene lost 4 bases and the J gene lost 3 bases, with 13 bases spanning the gap. The CDR3 extends over 15 amino acids. CDR3 protein: CASSWRGGNNQPQHF. CDR3 sequence (DNA): TGTGCCAGCAGTTGGAGGGGGGGGAACAATCAGCCCCAGCATTTT.

The DNA for the CDR3 is TGTGCCAGTAGTATAAGTGGGACAGGGGGCGCCGCTACCTATGGCTACACCTTC. As protein: CASSISGTGGAATYGYTF. The V and J genes are TRBV19 and TRBJ1-2, with TRBD1 identical over 12 bases. V shed 2 bases and J 4 bases; nucleotides not matched to a gene: 11. The germline CDR1 and CDR2 sequences are LNHDA and SQIVND (reference sequence). This CDR3 spans 18 amino acids.

The chain joins TRBV24-1 to TRBJ2-7; weak D call: TRBD2 (6 bases). CDR1 is KGHDR and CDR2 is SFDVKD in the germline V gene. The V end lost 12 bases, the J end lost 4 bases, and 18 bases lay between the germline ends. This CDR3 contains 13 residues. CDR3 residues: CALRTGERYEQYF. CDR3 coding DNA: TGTGCCCTCCGAACGGGGGAACGATACGAGCAGTACTTC.

The chain joins TRBV6-5 to TRBJ2-7; 8 nucleotides agree with TRBD1. The CDR3 length is 13 residues. Trimming took 6 bases from V and 7 from J; bases not matched to a gene: 8. Germline loops: CDR1 MNHEY, CDR2 SVGAGI. The CDR3 nucleotides are TGTGCCAGCAGCGGACAGGGTCGGGGTGAGCAGTACTTC. Protein product: CASSGQGRGEQYF.

This sequence joins TRBV5-1 and TRBJ1-6, with D possibly matching TRBD1 (5 bases). Germline V gives CDR1 SGHRS, CDR2 YFSETQ. V gave up 0 bases and J gave up 6 bases, with 19 bases separating them. The length of the CDR3 is 18 residues. The CDR3 region is CASSLAGSAGGGNSPLHF. In DNA form, the CDR3 reads TGCGCCAGCAGCTTGGCCGGTTCAGCCGGGGGTGGTAATTCACCCCTCCACTTT.

The V gene is TRBV9, the J gene TRBJ1-2; D is undetermined. The CDR3 length is 14 residues. The germline V gene encodes CDR1 SGDLS and CDR2 YYNGEE. Trimming cost V 4 bases and J 7 bases, with 17 bases left between them. CDR3 DNA sequence: TGTGCCAGCAGCCTGGGAGGCGTGTCGTCTGGCTACACCTTC. It yields the protein CASSLGGVSSGYTF.

The J gene is TRBJ1-2, the V gene TRBV12-3 or TRBV12-4; possible D gene TRBD1, 5 bases. The germline V and J ends were trimmed by 5 bases and 8 bases, with 12 bases remaining between them. CDR3 size: 12 residues. CDR3 in amino acids: CASSLKGKGYTF. The CDR3 region has the DNA TGTGCCAGCAGTCTCAAGGGGAAGGGCTACACCTTC.

The chain uses TRBV3-1 (or the pseudogene TRBV3-2) and TRBJ2-7, with TRBD2 identical over 9 bases. The V and J ends lost 0 bases and 2 bases, in that order; junction bases with no gene match: 2. This CDR3 is built from 15 residues. Germline V gene sequence: CDR1 LGHDT, CDR2 YNNKEL (reference sequence). The CDR3 region is CASSQEGGRAYEQYF. CDR3 DNA: TGTGCCAGCAGCCAAGAAGGCGGGAGGGCCTACGAGCAGTACTTC.

The chain is built from TRBV2 and TRBJ1-4; D remains ambiguous. The germline CDR1 and CDR2 sequences are SNHLY and FYNNEI. V lost 3 bases to trimming and J lost 13 bases, with 18 bases between them. The CDR3 is made up of 14 amino acids. The CDR3 loop reads CASSEVEGRSRLFF. CDR3 bases: TGTGCCAGCAGTGAGGTGGAGGGTCGCTCTCGACTGTTTTTT.

This clone was found once. The V call is TRBV15, the J call TRBJ2-7; 7 bases line up with TRBD1. CDR1 and CDR2 from the germline V gene are LNHNV and YYDKDF (reference sequence). This CDR3 region has 15 residues. V was pared by 3 bases and J by 2 bases, with 7 bases of the junction left unmatched. This CDR3 is CATSSPGTATYEQYF. The DNA for the CDR3 is TGTGCCACCAGCAGCCCCGGGACAGCTACCTACGAGCAGTACTTC.

The genes are TRBV11-1 and TRBJ2-2, with D maybe TRBD2 (7 bases). CDR1 is SGHAT and CDR2 is FQDESV in the germline V gene (reference sequence). Trimming stripped 5 bases from V and 6 bases from J, with 19 bases between. This CDR3 is built from 16 residues. The CDR3 spells CASSPGLGGRPGELFF. CDR3 coding DNA: TGTGCCAGCAGCCCTGGACTAGGGGGGAGGCCCGGGGAGCTGTTTTTT.

J is TRBJ2-7 and V is TRBV4-2, with D maybe TRBD1 (6 bases). There are 17 residues in the CDR3. Germline values: CDR1 LGHNA, CDR2 YNFKEQ. The V gene lost 2 bases and the J gene lost 2 bases, with 19 bases spanning the gap. CDR3 sequence reads: CASSQRLEQGSTYEQYF. As DNA, the CDR3 is TGTGCCAGCAGCCAAAGGCTAGAGCAGGGGTCGACCTACGAGCAGTACTTC.

The CDR3 spells CASSWERTGHEQYF. CDR3 DNA: TGTGCCAGCAGTTGGGAGAGGACAGGGCACGAGCAGTACTTC. This chain links TRBV6-6 with TRBJ2-7, with 8 bases fitting TRBD1. With 4 bases clipped from V and 5 bases from J, the junction kept 7 bases outside the gene matches. This CDR3 has 14 residues. Germline V gene data show CDR1 as MNHNY and CDR2 as SVGAGI (reference sequence).